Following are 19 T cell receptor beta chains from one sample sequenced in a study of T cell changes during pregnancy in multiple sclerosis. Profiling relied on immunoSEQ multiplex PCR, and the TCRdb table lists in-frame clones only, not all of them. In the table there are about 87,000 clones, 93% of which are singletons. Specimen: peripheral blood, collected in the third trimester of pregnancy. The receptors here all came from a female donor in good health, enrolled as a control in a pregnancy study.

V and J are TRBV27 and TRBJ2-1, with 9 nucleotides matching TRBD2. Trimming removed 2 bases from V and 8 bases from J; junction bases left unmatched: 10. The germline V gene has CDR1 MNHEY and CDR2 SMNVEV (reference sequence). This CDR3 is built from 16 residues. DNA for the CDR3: TGTGCCAGCAGTTTAATGGGGGCTAGCGGGGCCCATGAGCAGTTCTTC. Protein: CASSLMGASGAHEQFF.

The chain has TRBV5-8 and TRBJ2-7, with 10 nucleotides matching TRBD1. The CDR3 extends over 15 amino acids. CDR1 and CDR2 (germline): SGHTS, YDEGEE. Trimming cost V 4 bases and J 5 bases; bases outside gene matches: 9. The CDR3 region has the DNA TGTGCCAGCAGCGCGACCGGGACAGGGGTCCACGAGCAGTACTTC. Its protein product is CASSATGTGVHEQYF.

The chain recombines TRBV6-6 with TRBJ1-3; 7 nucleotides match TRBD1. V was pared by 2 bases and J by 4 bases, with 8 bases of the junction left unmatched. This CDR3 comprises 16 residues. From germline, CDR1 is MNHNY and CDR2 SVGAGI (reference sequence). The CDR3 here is CASSYGNWGQGNTIYF. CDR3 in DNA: TGTGCCAGCAGTTACGGGAATTGGGGACAGGGAAACACCATATATTTT.

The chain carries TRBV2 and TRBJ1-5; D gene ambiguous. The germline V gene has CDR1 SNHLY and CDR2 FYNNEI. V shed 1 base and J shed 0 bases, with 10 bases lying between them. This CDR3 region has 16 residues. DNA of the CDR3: TGTGCCAGCAGTGAAGAGAGCCTTCCTAGCAATCAGCCCCAGCATTTT. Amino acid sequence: CASSEESLPSNQPQHF.

CDR3 in amino acids: CSALNLPTAYTDTQYF. DNA of the CDR3: TGCAGCGCTCTTAACTTACCGACAGCTTACACAGATACGCAGTATTTT. The V gene is TRBV29-1, the J gene TRBJ2-3; D is possibly TRBD1 (5 bases). The CDR3 has 16 amino acids. Germline assignment: CDR1 SQVTM and CDR2 ANQGSEA. V lost 7 bases, J lost 2 bases, and 22 bases lay in between.

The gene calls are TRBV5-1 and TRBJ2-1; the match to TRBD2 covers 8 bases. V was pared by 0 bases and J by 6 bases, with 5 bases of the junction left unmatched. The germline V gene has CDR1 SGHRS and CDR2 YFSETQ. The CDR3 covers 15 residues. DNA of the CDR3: TGCGCCAGCAGCTTGGAACGGGGGGGTAGCAATGAGCAGTTCTTC. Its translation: CASSLERGGSNEQFF.

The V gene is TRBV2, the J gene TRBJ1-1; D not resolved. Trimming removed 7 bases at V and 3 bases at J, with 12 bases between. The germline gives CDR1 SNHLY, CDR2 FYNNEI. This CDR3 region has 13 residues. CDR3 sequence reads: CASMSEVDTEAFF. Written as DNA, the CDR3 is TGTGCCAGCATGAGCGAGGTGGACACTGAAGCTTTCTTT.

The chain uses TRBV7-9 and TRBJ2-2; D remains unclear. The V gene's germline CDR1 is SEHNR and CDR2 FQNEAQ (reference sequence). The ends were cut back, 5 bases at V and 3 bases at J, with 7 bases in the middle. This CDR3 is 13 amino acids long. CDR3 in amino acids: CASSALYTGELFF. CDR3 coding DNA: TGTGCCAGCAGCGCACTGTACACCGGGGAGCTGTTTTTT. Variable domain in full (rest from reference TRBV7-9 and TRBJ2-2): DTGVSQNPRHKITKRGQNVTFRCDPISEHNRLYWYRQTLGQGPEFLTYFQNEAQLEKSRLLSDRFSAERPKGSFSTLEIQRTEQGDSAMYLCASSALYTGELFFGEGSRLTVL.

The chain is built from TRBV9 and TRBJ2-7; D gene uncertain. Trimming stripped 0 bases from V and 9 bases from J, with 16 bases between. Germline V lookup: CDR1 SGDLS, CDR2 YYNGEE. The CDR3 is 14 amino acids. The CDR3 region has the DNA TGTGCCAGCAGCGTAGATACAGATAGTTGGGCGCAGTACTTC. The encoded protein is CASSVDTDSWAQYF.

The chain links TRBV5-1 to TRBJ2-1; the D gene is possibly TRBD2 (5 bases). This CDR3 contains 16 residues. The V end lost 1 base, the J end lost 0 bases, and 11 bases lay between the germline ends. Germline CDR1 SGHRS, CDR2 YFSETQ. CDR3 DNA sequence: TGCGCCAGCAGCTTGAGGACGGGAAGCTCCTACAATGAGCAGTTCTTC. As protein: CASSLRTGSSYNEQFF.

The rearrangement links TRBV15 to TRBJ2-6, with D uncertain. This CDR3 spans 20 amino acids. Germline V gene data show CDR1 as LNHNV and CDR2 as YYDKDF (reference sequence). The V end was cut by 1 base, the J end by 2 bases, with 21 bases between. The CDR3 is CATSRVPAGSLSTGANVLTF. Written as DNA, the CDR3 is TGTGCCACCAGCAGAGTTCCCGCAGGAAGCTTAAGTACTGGGGCCAACGTCCTGACTTTC.

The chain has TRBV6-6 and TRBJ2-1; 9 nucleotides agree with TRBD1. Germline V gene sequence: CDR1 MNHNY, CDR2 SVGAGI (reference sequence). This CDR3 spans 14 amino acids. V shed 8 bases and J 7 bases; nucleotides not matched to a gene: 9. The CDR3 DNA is TGTGCCAGCGCGCTACAGGGGGCAAATAATGAGCAGTTCTTC. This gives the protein CASALQGANNEQFF.

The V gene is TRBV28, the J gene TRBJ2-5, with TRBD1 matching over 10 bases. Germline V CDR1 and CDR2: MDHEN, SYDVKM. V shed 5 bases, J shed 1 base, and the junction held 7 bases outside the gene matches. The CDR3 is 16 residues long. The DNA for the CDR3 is TGTGCCAGCAGTCCCGACCGGACAGGGGGCCAAGAGACCCAGTACTTC. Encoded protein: CASSPDRTGGQETQYF.

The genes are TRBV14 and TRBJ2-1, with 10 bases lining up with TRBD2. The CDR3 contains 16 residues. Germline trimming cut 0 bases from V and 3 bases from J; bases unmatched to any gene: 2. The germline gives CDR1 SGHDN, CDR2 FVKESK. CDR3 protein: CASSQDSGRIYNEQFF. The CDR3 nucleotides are TGTGCCAGCAGCCAAGATAGCGGGAGGATCTACAATGAGCAGTTCTTC.

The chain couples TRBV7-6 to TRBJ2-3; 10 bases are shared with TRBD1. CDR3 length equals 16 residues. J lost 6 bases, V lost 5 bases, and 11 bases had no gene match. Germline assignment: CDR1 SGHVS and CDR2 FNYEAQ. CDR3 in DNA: TGTGCCAGCAGCCAGGACCCGGGACAGGGGATTGATACGCAGTATTTT. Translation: CASSQDPGQGIDTQYF.

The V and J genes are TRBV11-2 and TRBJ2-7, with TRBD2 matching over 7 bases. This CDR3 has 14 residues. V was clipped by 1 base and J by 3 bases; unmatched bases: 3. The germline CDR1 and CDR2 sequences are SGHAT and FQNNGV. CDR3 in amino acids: CASSLVGGVYEQYF. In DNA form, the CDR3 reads TGTGCCAGCAGCTTAGTGGGGGGGGTCTACGAGCAGTACTTC.

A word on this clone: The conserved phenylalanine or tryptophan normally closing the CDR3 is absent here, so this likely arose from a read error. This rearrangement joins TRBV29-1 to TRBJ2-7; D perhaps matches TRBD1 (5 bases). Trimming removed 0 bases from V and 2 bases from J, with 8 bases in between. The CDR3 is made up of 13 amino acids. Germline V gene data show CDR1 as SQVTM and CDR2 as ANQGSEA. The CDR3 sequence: CSVEDRQTYEQYL. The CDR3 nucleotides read TGCAGCGTTGAAGATCGACAGACCTACGAGCAGTACCTC.

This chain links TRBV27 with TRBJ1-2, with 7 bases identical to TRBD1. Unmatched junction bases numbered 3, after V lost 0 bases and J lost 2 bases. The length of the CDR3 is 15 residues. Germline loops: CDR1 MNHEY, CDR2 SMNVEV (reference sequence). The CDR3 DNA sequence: TGTGCCAGCAGTTTATCAGGGGGCCTCAACTATGGCTACACCTTC. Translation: CASSLSGGLNYGYTF.

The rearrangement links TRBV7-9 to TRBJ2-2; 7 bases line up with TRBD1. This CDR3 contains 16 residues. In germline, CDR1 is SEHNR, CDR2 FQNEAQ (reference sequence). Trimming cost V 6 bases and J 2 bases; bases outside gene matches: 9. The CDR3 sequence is CASRRAGTVNTGELFF. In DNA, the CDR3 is TGTGCCAGCAGGCGAGCCGGGACAGTAAACACCGGGGAGCTGTTTTTT.